This TCR beta chain was captured by sequencing in a study of early T cells in non-severe SARS-CoV-2 infection. Study as a whole: Sequencing was performed on bulk RNA from unsorted whole blood, leaving chains unpaired.

TCRdb re-called the 5' RACE reads with MiXCR, one entry per CDR3 protein. The profile shows roughly 60,000 distinct CDR3 sequences, about 11% of them singletons. The CDR3 sequence is 13 residues long. The V gene's germline CDR1 is PRHDT and CDR2 FYEKMQ (reference sequence). The V end lost 4 bases, the J end lost 3 bases, and 6 bases lay between the germline ends. The gene calls are TRBV13 and TRBJ2-2; D unresolved. This TCR derives from an adult who was a healthcare worker with PCR-confirmed SARS-CoV-2 infection or an uninfected control (not recorded which). Sample: whole blood, taken at baseline. CDR3 in amino acids: CASSSGYTGELFF. CDR3 bases: TGTGCCAGCAGCTCCGGATACACCGGGGAGCTGTTTTTT.